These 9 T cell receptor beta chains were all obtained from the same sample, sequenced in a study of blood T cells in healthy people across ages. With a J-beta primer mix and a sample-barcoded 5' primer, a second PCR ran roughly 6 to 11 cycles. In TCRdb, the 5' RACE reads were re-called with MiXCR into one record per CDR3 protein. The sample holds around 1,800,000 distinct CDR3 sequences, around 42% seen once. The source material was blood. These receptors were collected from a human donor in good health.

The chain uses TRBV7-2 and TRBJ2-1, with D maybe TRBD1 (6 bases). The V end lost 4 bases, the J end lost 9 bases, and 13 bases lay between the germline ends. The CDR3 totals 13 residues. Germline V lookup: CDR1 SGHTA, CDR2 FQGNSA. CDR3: CASSSQGGFEQFF. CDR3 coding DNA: TGTGCCAGCAGCTCACAAGGGGGTTTTGAGCAGTTCTTC.

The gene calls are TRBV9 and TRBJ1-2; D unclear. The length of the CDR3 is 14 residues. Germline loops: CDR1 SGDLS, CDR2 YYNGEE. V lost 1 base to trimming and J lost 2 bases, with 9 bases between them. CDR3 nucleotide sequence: TGTGCCAGCAGCGTATCCCCGGGCAACTATGGCTACACCTTC. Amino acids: CASSVSPGNYGYTF.

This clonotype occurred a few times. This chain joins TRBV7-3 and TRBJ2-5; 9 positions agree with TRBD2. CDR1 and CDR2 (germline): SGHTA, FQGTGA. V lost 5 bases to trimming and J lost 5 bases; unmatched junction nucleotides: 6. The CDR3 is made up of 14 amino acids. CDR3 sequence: CASSAGGMWETQYF. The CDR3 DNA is TGTGCCAGCAGCGCGGGGGGGATGTGGGAGACCCAGTACTTC.

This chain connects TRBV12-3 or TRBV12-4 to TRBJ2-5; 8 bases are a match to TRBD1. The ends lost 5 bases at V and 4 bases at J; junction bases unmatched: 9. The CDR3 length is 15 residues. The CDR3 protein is CASSQGQAILETQYF. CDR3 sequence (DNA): TGTGCCAGCAGTCAGGGACAGGCTATCCTAGAGACCCAGTACTTC.

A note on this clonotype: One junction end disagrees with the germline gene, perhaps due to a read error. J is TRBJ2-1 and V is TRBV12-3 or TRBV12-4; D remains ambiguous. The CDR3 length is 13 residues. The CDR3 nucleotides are TGTGCCAGCAGTTTGGGCATCTACAATGAGCGGTTCTTC. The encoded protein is CASSLGIYNERFF.

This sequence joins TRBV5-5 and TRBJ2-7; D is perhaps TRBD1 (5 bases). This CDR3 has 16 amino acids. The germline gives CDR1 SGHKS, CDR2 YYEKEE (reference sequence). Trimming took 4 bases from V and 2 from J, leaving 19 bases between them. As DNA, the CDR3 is TGTGCCAGCAGCCCCGGTCGGGCAGGGATAACCTACGAGCAGTACTTC. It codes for CASSPGRAGITYEQYF.

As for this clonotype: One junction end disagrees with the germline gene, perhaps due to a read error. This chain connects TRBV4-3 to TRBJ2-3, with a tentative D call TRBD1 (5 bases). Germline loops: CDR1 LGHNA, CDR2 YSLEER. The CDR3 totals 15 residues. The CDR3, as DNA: TGCGCCAGCAGCCAAGATCGGATTGGCACAGGTACGCAGTATTTT. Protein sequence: CASSQDRIGTGTQYF.

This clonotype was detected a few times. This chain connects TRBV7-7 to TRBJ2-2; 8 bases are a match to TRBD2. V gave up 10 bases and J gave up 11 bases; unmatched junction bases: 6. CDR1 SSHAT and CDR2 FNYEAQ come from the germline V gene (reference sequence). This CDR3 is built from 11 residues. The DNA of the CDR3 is TGTGCCACCGGGGGGGCCTTTGAGCTGTTTTTT. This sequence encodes CATGGAFELFF.

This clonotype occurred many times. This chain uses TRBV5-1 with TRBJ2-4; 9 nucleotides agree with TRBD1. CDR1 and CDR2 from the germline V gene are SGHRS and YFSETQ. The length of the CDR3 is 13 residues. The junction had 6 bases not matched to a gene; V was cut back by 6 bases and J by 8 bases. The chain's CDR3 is CASTVDRGDIQYF. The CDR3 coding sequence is TGCGCCAGCACCGTCGACAGGGGGGACATTCAGTACTTC.